This T cell receptor (beta chain) was retrieved from a study of blood T cell repertoires in COVID-19 (dated by TCRdb to about 2020). Concerning the study at large: Collaborator samples came from the United States, Italy and Spain and covered acute and convalescent phases of COVID-19. The prospective study material was composed of cDNA or gDNA derived from T cells, B-cell-depleted T cells, or PBMCs. Deeply sampled blood TCRbeta repertoires from subjects exposed to, actively infected with, or recovered from COVID-19 were included in the dataset. The repertoires were released in a freely available public database intended as a resource for research on the immune response to SARS-CoV-2. The samples were drawn from two sources: the first 160 participants of the ongoing ImmuneRACE study, and 1,254 subjects contributed by 6 global collaborators. A de-identified subject ID, COVID-19 status, age in years and sex were almost always included in the sample metadata. Where HLA class I and class II types were available, the types were taken from metadata supplied by the sample provider, not from assay-based typing.

Worth noting for this clone: Its target antigen remains unknown. Per-nucleotide qualities are absent, and no much larger clonotype sits a single base away.

Collaborating institutions collected whole blood in K2EDTA tubes following their own protocols. Collaborator samples were shipped for TCRbeta analysis as frozen whole blood, isolated PBMCs, or DNA extracted from either sample type. General conclusions and limits of the study: Clinical and demographic metadata were provided uncurated, with the amount varying by source and participant.

The immunoSEQ Assay, a bias-controlled multiplex PCR, was used to amplify TCRbeta CDR3 regions from genomic DNA. Turning to the authors' computational methods: The number of nucleated cells in each sample was estimated from the amplification of reference gene primers within the assay. Sequence reads were collapsed and filtered to measure the absolute abundance of every unique TCRbeta CDR3 rearrangement. For each sample, productive Simpson clonality was calculated as the square root of Simpson's diversity index over productive rearrangements. This is the immuneACCESS table as TCRdb keeps it, with only in-frame sequences that have V and J called. A part of the clones is gone; compared with another copy, unresolved V genes explain less than half, and the rest is unexplained. V, J and clone size are those of that table, while D and trimming were read from the DNA. The sample data list around 140,000 clones, and roughly 90% of these were observed just once. The ten largest clones take up 2% to 2.5% of the sample.

V sheds 5 bases and J sheds 2 bases, leaving 10 bases between their ends. The CDR3, from cysteine to phenylalanine, totals 13 residues. The kept DNA is CDR3 alone, 39 bases in frame from the first base. The germline V gene (reference sequence) specifies MNHEY as CDR1 and SMNVEV as CDR2. The sequence links TRBV27 to TRBJ2-7, and TRBD1 may be the D gene, going by 6 matching bases. Source material: peripheral blood. This clonotype was sampled from a man between 65 and 80 years old with active COVID-19. The base sequence is TGTGCCAGCAGTCGGACAGATCCCTACGAGCAGTACTTC. It is translated as CASSRTDPYEQYF.